This T cell receptor (beta chain) was identified during a study of T cells in Graves' hyperthyroidism and ophthalmopathy. This clonotype was picked up a small number of times. Looked up from germline, CDR1 is MDHEN and CDR2 is SYDVKM. Trimming took 4 bases from V and 4 from J, leaving 14 bases between them. The CDR3 has 14 amino acids. Authors of the study amplified TCR beta CDR3 regions from RNA transcripts. Initially, a first-round RT-PCR of the TCR CDR3 employed the HTBI primer set. TCRdb ran MiXCR on the multiplex PCR reads and lists one entry per CDR3 protein. The sample shows a few hundred thousand distinct CDR3 sequences, over 13% of them seen only once.

The rearrangement links TRBV28 to TRBJ2-7; D is possibly TRBD1 or TRBD2 (5 bases each). The specimen sequenced was blood. The TCR originated in a woman younger than 35 with Graves' hyperthyroidism. The CDR3 nucleotides read TGTGCCAGCAGTTACCGGGGCCTCATTTACGAGCAGTACGTC. Translation: CASSYRGLIYEQYV.